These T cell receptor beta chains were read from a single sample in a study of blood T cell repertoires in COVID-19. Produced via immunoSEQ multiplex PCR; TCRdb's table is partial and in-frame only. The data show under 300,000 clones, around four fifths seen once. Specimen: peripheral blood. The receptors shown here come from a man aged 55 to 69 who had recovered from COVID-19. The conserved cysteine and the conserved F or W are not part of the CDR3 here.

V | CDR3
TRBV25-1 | ASRAQGAYEQY
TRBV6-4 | ASSGGTGSYNEQF
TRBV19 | ASSTGQGIQETQY
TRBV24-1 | ATSDSSLAGPRELF
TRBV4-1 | ASSQAGLALAYEQY
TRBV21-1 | ASSLERRNYGYT
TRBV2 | ASRGSRDRGRNQPQH
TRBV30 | ASLVAYEQY
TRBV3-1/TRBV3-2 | ASSHYLSGTGAWELF
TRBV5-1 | ASSSGAIAAGAETQY
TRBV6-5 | ASTQGQGRSEQY
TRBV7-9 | ASSLGAGARNEQF
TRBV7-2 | ASSLRGGTGASVYGYT
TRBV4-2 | ASSQVSGGADTQY
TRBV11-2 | ASSRTSGAGGDTQY
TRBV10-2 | ATDRKEYTGELF
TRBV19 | ASRDRVGSGANVLT
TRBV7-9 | ASSLASRINTGELF
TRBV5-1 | ASSSQVDQPQH
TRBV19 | ASSSAGGGDTQY
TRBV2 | ASSEAHGATGELF
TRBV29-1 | SVEAGGQGETQY
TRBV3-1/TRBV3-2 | ASSPWDRLFGYT
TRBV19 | ASSIYGGAASSTDTQY
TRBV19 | ASRGGTSGNEQF
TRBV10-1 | ASSDSGSNYEQY
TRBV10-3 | AISGASGSRTGELF
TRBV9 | ASSVGLAGRDTQY
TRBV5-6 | ASSRTESYEQY
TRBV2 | ASSGTSGSTGELF
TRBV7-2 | ASSSDGTGSSYEQY
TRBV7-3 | ASSSAGMGETQY
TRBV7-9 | ASSSIAGEIPQETQY
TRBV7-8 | ASSLPQRGQGVGYGYT
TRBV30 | AWSSGPNQPQH
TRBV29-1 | SVAGTLYTEAF
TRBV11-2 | ASSKWGEPGGTEAF
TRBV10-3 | AIRELGSNRYSGNTIY
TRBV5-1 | ASSGAGIYNEQF
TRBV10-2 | ASSVGGYNSPLH